Each of the 32 T cell receptor beta chains below was sequenced from the same sample in a study of T cell responses to AZD1222 COVID-19 vaccine. Libraries were prepared by immunoSEQ multiplex PCR; TCRdb keeps only in-frame clonotypes and omits some of them. The table shows under 200,000 clones, with 94% occurring only once. This sample comprised peripheral blood, obtained on day 0 of AZD1222 vaccination. The receptor source for this set is an adult in good health.

The chain has TRBV20-1 and TRBJ2-1; D gene uncertain. Per germline, CDR1 DFQATT and CDR2 SNEGSKA (reference sequence). V dropped 6 bases and J dropped 9 bases, with 12 bases sitting between them. There are 11 residues in the CDR3. The chain's CDR3 is CSAAQRGEQFF. The CDR3 nucleotides are TGCAGTGCGGCTCAGAGAGGTGAGCAGTTCTTC.

The chain employs TRBV11-1 and TRBJ2-1, with 7 bases fitting TRBD1. CDR1 is SGHAT, CDR2 FQDESV, per germline (reference sequence). V gave up 1 base and J gave up 7 bases; unmatched junction bases: 7. CDR3 length equals 15 residues. This chain's CDR3 is CASSLEGQSPNEQFF. CDR3 bases: TGTGCCAGCAGCTTAGAGGGACAGTCACCGAATGAGCAGTTCTTC.

The chain joins TRBV25-1 to TRBJ1-1, with unresolved D. Germline V lookup: CDR1 MGHDK, CDR2 SYGVNS. The CDR3 has 13 amino acids. The V and J ends lost 4 bases and 5 bases respectively, with 11 bases between them. The CDR3 DNA is TGTGCCAGCAGTGCCACCCGAAGAACTGAAGCTTTCTTT. As protein: CASSATRRTEAFF.

V and J are TRBV6-1 and TRBJ2-7, with no clear D. Germline V lookup: CDR1 MNHNS, CDR2 SASEGT. The CDR3 contains 17 residues. Trimming pared 1 base from V and 3 bases from J, leaving 19 bases between. The CDR3 here is CASSEVWPSKIYYEQYF. The CDR3 coding sequence is TGTGCCAGCAGTGAAGTATGGCCGTCCAAAATTTACTACGAGCAGTACTTC.

V gene TRBV11-3 combines with J gene TRBJ1-2, with D possibly TRBD1 on 6 matching bases. There are 13 residues in the CDR3. The V gene lost 6 bases and the J gene lost 4 bases, with 12 bases spanning the gap. Germline-derived CDR1 and CDR2 are SGHNT and YENEEA. The CDR3 sequence is CASRGETGYGYTF. CDR3 DNA sequence: TGTGCCAGCAGGGGAGAGACAGGCTATGGCTACACCTTC.

The chain links TRBV5-1 to TRBJ1-3; a weak D match, TRBD1 (5 bases). The CDR3 has 15 amino acids. Trimming pared 2 bases from V and 3 bases from J, leaving 12 bases between. Germline values: CDR1 SGHRS, CDR2 YFSETQ. CDR3 nucleotides: TGCGCCAGCAGCTTTGAGGGGCGTTGTGGAAACACCATATATTTT. This sequence encodes CASSFEGRCGNTIYF. Complete variable domain (other parts from reference TRBV5-1 and TRBJ1-3): KAGVTQTPRYLIKTRGQQVTLSCSPISGHRSVSWYQQTPGQGLQFLFEYFSETQRNKGNFPGRFSGRQFSNSRSEMNVSTLELGDSALYLCASSFEGRCGNTIYFGEGSWLTVV.

The J gene is TRBJ1-1, the V gene TRBV5-1; D is perhaps TRBD1 (6 bases). The V end was cut by 4 bases, the J end by 1 base, with 17 bases between. The CDR3 extends over 16 amino acids. Germline CDR1 reads SGHRS; CDR2 reads YFSETQ. CDR3 residues: CASSGGGTYTNTEAFF. The CDR3 DNA sequence: TGCGCCAGCAGCGGAGGGGGGACATATACGAACACTGAAGCTTTCTTT.

CDR3 loop: CASSPTTLAGRADTQYF. The CDR3 DNA sequence: TGTGCCAGCAGCCCAACAACTCTAGCTGGTAGGGCAGATACGCAGTATTTT. The V and J genes are TRBV27 and TRBJ2-3; D is perhaps TRBD2 (5 bases). Germline CDR1 is MNHEY and CDR2 is SMNVEV (reference sequence). The CDR3 is 17 amino acids. The germline V and J ends were trimmed by 6 bases and 4 bases, with 23 bases remaining between them.

The CDR3 loop is CASSGTGNQPQHF. The CDR3 region has the DNA TGTGCCAGCTCCGGGACAGGTAATCAGCCCCAGCATTTT. The chain uses TRBV2 and TRBJ1-5, with 8 nucleotides matching TRBD1. The V and J ends lost 8 bases and 4 bases, in that order; junction bases with no gene match: 4. CDR1 and CDR2 from the germline V gene are SNHLY and FYNNEI. This CDR3 has 13 residues.

The genes are TRBV5-1 and TRBJ2-3; D not resolved. In germline, CDR1 is SGHRS, CDR2 YFSETQ. V lost 0 bases and J lost 0, with 8 bases in between. The CDR3 has 15 residues. The CDR3 DNA is TGCGCCAGCAGCTTGGAGTACGGGAGCACAGATACGCAGTATTTT. This translates into CASSLEYGSTDTQYF.

This CDR3 is CAMNGGTSTDTQYF. CDR3 nucleotides: TGTGCCATGAATGGGGGGACTAGCACAGATACGCAGTATTTT. The rearrangement uses TRBV10-3 and TRBJ2-3, with D perhaps matching TRBD2 (6 bases). V lost 9 bases and J lost 0, with 13 bases in between. The CDR3 contains 14 residues. The germline V gene has CDR1 ENHRY and CDR2 SYGVKD.

This clone showed up just a few times. This chain links TRBV6-1 with TRBJ1-6; TRBD1 agrees at 7 bases. Germline V gives CDR1 MNHNS, CDR2 SASEGT. This CDR3 has 16 amino acids. Trimming cost V 4 bases and J 0 bases; bases outside gene matches: 3. The CDR3 DNA is TGTGCCAGCAGTGTACAGGGGAGCTCCTATAATTCACCCCTCCACTTT. Residues: CASSVQGSSYNSPLHF.

J is TRBJ2-7 and V is TRBV9; D may be TRBD1 or TRBD2 (5 bases each). V lost 4 bases and J lost 0, with 11 bases in between. The CDR3 consists of 14 residues. Germline V gives CDR1 SGDLS, CDR2 YYNGEE. The CDR3 DNA follows: TGTGCCAGCAGCCTAGGGGACGGCTCCTACGAGCAGTACTTC. This codes for CASSLGDGSYEQYF.

This chain connects TRBV5-6 to TRBJ1-2; D perhaps matches TRBD1 (5 bases). CDR3 length equals 12 residues. Per germline, CDR1 SGHDT and CDR2 YYEEEE. The V end was cut by 4 bases, the J end by 7 bases, with 11 bases between. The CDR3 coding sequence is TGTGCCAGCAGCCCCTGGGGGGGTGGCTACACCTTC. Amino acids: CASSPWGGGYTF.

This clone was seen more than once but under ten times. The rearrangement links TRBV6-1 to TRBJ1-2; D is unresolved. The germline V gene encodes CDR1 MNHNS and CDR2 SASEGT. This CDR3 is built from 16 residues. V dropped 3 bases and J dropped 8 bases, with 22 bases sitting between them. This chain's CDR3 is CASSESLSVPLGGYTF. The DNA for the CDR3 is TGTGCCAGCAGTGAGTCCCTTTCGGTGCCCCTTGGAGGCTACACCTTC.

The chain couples TRBV7-6 to TRBJ2-5; D not certain. With 2 bases removed from V and 4 bases from J, the gap between germline ends came to 20 bases. This CDR3 is built from 17 residues. Per germline, CDR1 SGHVS and CDR2 FNYEAQ. The CDR3 loop is CASSLIASRLVSETQYF. CDR3 DNA: TGTGCCAGCAGCTTAATCGCCTCAAGATTAGTATCAGAGACCCAGTACTTC.

The genes are TRBV24-1 and TRBJ2-3; 10 nucleotides line up with TRBD1. V trimming: 5 bases; J trimming: 3 bases; junction bases outside the gene matches: 4. The CDR3 contains 15 residues. Germline V gives CDR1 KGHDR, CDR2 SFDVKD. As DNA, the CDR3 is TGTGCCACCAGTGGGGGGACAGGGGCGACAGATACGCAGTATTTT. Translation: CATSGGTGATDTQYF.

The chain combines TRBV19 with TRBJ2-7; 8 positions agree with TRBD2. The CDR3 consists of 14 residues. Germline assignment: CDR1 LNHDA and CDR2 SQIVND (reference sequence). V shed 5 bases and J 2 bases; nucleotides not matched to a gene: 5. In DNA form, the CDR3 reads TGTGCCAGTAGTCGATCGGGAGGGGCCTACGAGCAGTACTTC. Amino acid sequence: CASSRSGGAYEQYF.

The chain joins TRBV6-4 to TRBJ2-1; 10 bases fit TRBD2. Germline CDR1 is MRHNA and CDR2 is SNTAGT. CDR3 size: 16 residues. Losses at the gene ends were 3 bases for V and 1 base for J; bases not matched to a gene: 3. DNA for the CDR3: TGTGCCAGCAGTGAATCGACTAGCGGGTCCTACAATGAGCAGTTCTTC. Its protein product is CASSESTSGSYNEQFF.

V is TRBV30 and J is TRBJ1-2; tentatively, D is TRBD1 (5 bases). The CDR3 spans 14 residues. From germline, CDR1 is GTSNPN and CDR2 SVGIG (reference sequence). The V and J ends lost 1 base and 7 bases respectively, with 16 bases between them. This CDR3 reads CAWSGGSWGGGYTF. In DNA form, the CDR3 reads TGTGCCTGGAGTGGTGGCAGCTGGGGGGGTGGCTACACCTTC.

This rearrangement joins TRBV9 to TRBJ2-1; D is uncertain. Trimming shortened V by 0 bases and J by 2 bases, and 9 bases separated the two germline ends. Germline CDR1 and CDR2: SGDLS and YYNGEE. This CDR3 region has 15 residues. The CDR3 loop is CASSVARLTYNEQFF. CDR3 DNA sequence: TGTGCCAGCAGCGTAGCAAGGCTAACCTACAATGAGCAGTTCTTC.

This sequence joins TRBV5-1 and TRBJ2-3; D is unresolved. This CDR3 is 13 amino acids long. The V gene's germline CDR1 is SGHRS and CDR2 YFSETQ. Between the trimmed V and J ends, which lost 4 bases and 5 bases, there was a span of 11 bases. This CDR3 reads CASSQTLGDTQYF. The CDR3 nucleotides are TGCGCCAGCAGCCAGACCCTCGGAGATACGCAGTATTTT.

The V and J genes are TRBV7-9 and TRBJ1-6; 7 nucleotides line up with TRBD1. Looked up from germline, CDR1 is SEHNR and CDR2 is FQNEAQ (reference sequence). CDR3 length: 15 residues. The junction had 10 bases not matched to a gene; V was cut back by 4 bases and J by 10 bases. CDR3 bases: TGTGCCAGCAGCTCGTTACAGGGGTTGGGGTCACCCCTCCACTTT. Its protein product is CASSSLQGLGSPLHF.

This chain links TRBV9 with TRBJ2-2; 9 nucleotides align to TRBD2. Germline values: CDR1 SGDLS, CDR2 YYNGEE. This CDR3 has 16 amino acids. The junction had 8 bases not matched to a gene; V was cut back by 2 bases and J by 6 bases. For the CDR3, the DNA is TGTGCCAGCAGCGTTTCCCCGGGACTAGCAGCCGGGGAGCTGTTTTTT. Its protein is CASSVSPGLAAGELFF.

The chain combines TRBV28 with TRBJ2-2, with 10 bases lining up with TRBD1. The germline V gene has CDR1 MDHEN and CDR2 SYDVKM. The V segment lost 6 bases and the J segment 3 bases; nucleotides outside the gene matches: 1. The CDR3 sequence is 14 residues long. The CDR3 bases are TGTGCCAGCAGGGACAGGGGGGACACCGGGGAGCTGTTTTTT. Encoded protein: CASRDRGDTGELFF.

CDR3 in amino acids: CASSLPGMYYEQYF. CDR3 coding DNA: TGTGCCAGCAGTCTTCCGGGAATGTACTACGAGCAGTACTTC. The chain combines TRBV28 with TRBJ2-7, with D tentatively TRBD2 (5 bases). The CDR3 is made up of 14 amino acids. CDR1 and CDR2 from the germline V gene are MDHEN and SYDVKM. Trimming cost V 5 bases and J 3 bases, with 14 bases left between them.

The chain has TRBV30 and TRBJ2-2, with 11 bases lining up with TRBD1. The V segment lost 8 bases and the J segment 5 bases; nucleotides outside the gene matches: 1. The germline V gene has CDR1 GTSNPN and CDR2 SVGIG (reference sequence). The CDR3 is made up of 12 amino acids. The CDR3 reads CARDRGTGELFF. CDR3 coding DNA: TGTGCCCGGGACAGGGGGACCGGGGAGCTGTTTTTT.

This clone has a single count. The rearrangement links TRBV19 to TRBJ1-5, with TRBD1 matching 7 bases. CDR1 is LNHDA, CDR2 SQIVND, per germline (reference sequence). The CDR3 extends over 17 amino acids. V was clipped by 2 bases and J by 6 bases; unmatched bases: 13. The CDR3 is CASSIRPAQGRVQPQHF. CDR3 DNA: TGTGCCAGTAGTATAAGGCCTGCACAGGGGCGCGTTCAGCCCCAGCATTTT.

V gene TRBV11-2 combines with J gene TRBJ1-4, with TRBD1 matching 9 bases. V trimming: 5 bases; J trimming: 8 bases; junction bases outside the gene matches: 12. Germline V gene sequence: CDR1 SGHAT, CDR2 FQNNGV. This CDR3 contains 16 residues. The CDR3 region has the DNA TGTGCCAGCAGCACAAGCCCCGGGACAGGGTGGGAAAAACTGTTTTTT. Translating gives CASSTSPGTGWEKLFF.

CDR3 residues: CASGLVKAGGSYGYTF. CDR3 nucleotide sequence: TGTGCTAGTGGTTTGGTAAAGGCAGGGGGCAGCTATGGCTACACCTTC. The chain has TRBV12-5 and TRBJ1-2, with 8 positions matching TRBD1. V shed 0 bases, J shed 4 bases, and the junction held 7 bases outside the gene matches. The CDR3 spans 16 residues. Germline lookup yields CDR1 LGHNT and CDR2 FRNRAP.

The rearrangement joins TRBV5-1 to TRBJ1-3, with unresolved D. Trimming pared 4 bases from V and 4 bases from J, leaving 15 bases between. CDR3 length equals 15 residues. CDR1 is SGHRS and CDR2 is YFSETQ in the germline V gene. Written as DNA, the CDR3 is TGCGCCAGCAGCCTCGCTCTGACTGACGGAAACACCATATATTTT. Its protein is CASSLALTDGNTIYF.

The rearrangement joins TRBV19 to TRBJ1-2; D might be TRBD1 (6 bases). Trimming took off 10 bases at V and 2 bases at J, with 20 bases between the two ends. The CDR3 has 15 amino acids. Germline V gene lookup returns CDR1 LNHDA and CDR2 SQIVND (reference sequence). CDR3 protein: CAIAHDRTTNYGYTF. CDR3 nucleotides: TGTGCCATCGCCCATGACAGGACCACGAACTATGGCTACACCTTC. Drawing the rest from reference TRBV19 and TRBJ1-2, the complete variable domain is DGGITQSPKYLFRKEGQNVTLSCEQNLNHDAMYWYRQDPGQGLRLIYYSQIVNDFQKGDIAEGYSVSREKKESFPLTVTSAQKNPTAFYLCAIAHDRTTNYGYTFGSGTRLTVV.